Sequencing of this T cell receptor beta chain was carried out in a study of PD-1 blockade in classical Hodgkin lymphoma. Comment on this clone: Its antigen remains unknown.

All the patients suffered relapse after autologous stem cell transplantation, and brentuximab vedotin exposure differed. Best overall response was complete response, partial response or progressive disease in these relapsed/refractory classical Hodgkin lymphoma patients. Using immunoSEQ multiplex PCR, the repertoire was profiled, and TCRdb retains in-frame clones only, with some absent. Of 25,000 to 30,000 clones in the sample, around 70% are singletons; the top ten hold 10% to 15%. V lost 2 bases to trimming and J lost 3 bases, with 15 bases between them. The V gene's germline CDR1 is SGHDT and CDR2 YYEEEE. This CDR3 spans 15 amino acids. Regarding the study as a whole: TCR diversity rose significantly by C4D1 in CD4+ but not CD8+ cells. Baseline diversity in complete responders resembled that of newly diagnosed patients. Baseline TCR diversity was reportedly lower in newly diagnosed patients than healthy donors.

The specimen was peripheral blood mononuclear cells (PBMCs), collected before the second cycle of nivolumab. The sequence was obtained from a human donor with classical Hodgkin lymphoma. The J gene is TRBJ2-7, the V gene TRBV5-6; D might be TRBD1 (6 bases). CDR3 sequence (DNA): TGTGCCAGCAGCTTTAGTTTTTTAGGGGGCTACGAGCAGTACTTC. It translates to CASSFSFLGGYEQYF. Variable domain in full (rest from reference TRBV5-6 and TRBJ2-7): DAGVTQSPTHLIKTRGQQVTLRCSPKSGHDTVSWYQQALGQGPQFIFQYYEEEERQRGNFPDRFSGHQFPNYSSELNVNALLLGDSALYLCASSFSFLGGYEQYFGPGTRLTVT.